The TCR beta chain described here comes from a study of blood T cell repertoires in COVID-19. In the study overall: The United States, Italy and Spain provided the acute and convalescent COVID-19 samples.

The protocol was immunoSEQ multiplex PCR, while the TCRdb copy is restricted to in-frame clones and leaves out a portion. The repertoire includes approximately 120,000 clones, roughly four fifths of them detected once, and approximately 17% sits in the top ten. J was trimmed by 8 bases and V by 1 base; bases with no gene match: 4. The CDR3 is 14 amino acids. Germline V CDR1 and CDR2: GTSNPN, SVGIG (reference sequence). The chain joins TRBV30 to TRBJ1-6; 8 bases fit TRBD1. The source of this sequence is a man in his thirties or forties with COVID-19, enrolled during active disease. The sample taken for sequencing was peripheral blood. The CDR3 spells CAWSGGTGYSPLHF. DNA for the CDR3: TGTGCCTGGAGTGGGGGGACAGGTTATTCACCCCTCCACTTT.